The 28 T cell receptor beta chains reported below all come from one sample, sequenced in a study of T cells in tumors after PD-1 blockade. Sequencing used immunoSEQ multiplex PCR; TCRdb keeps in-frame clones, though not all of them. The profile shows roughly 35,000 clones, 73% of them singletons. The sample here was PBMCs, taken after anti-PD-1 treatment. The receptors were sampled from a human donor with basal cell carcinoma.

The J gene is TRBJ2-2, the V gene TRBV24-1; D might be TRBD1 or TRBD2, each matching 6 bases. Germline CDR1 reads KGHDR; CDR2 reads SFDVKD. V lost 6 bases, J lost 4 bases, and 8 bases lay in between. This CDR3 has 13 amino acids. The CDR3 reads CATSWGATGELFF. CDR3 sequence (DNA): TGTGCCACCAGTTGGGGGGCCACCGGGGAGCTGTTTTTT.

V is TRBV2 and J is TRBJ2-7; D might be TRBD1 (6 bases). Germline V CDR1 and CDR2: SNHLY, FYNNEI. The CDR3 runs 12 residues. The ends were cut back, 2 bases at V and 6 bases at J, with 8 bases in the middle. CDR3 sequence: CASSEWGREQYF. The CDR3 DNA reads TGTGCCAGCAGTGAATGGGGGCGCGAGCAGTACTTC.

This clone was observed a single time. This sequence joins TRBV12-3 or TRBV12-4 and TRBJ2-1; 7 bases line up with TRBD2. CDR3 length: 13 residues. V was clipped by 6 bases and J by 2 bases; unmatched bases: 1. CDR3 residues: CASRSGTYNEQFF. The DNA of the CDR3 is TGTGCCAGCAGGAGCGGGACCTACAATGAGCAGTTCTTC.

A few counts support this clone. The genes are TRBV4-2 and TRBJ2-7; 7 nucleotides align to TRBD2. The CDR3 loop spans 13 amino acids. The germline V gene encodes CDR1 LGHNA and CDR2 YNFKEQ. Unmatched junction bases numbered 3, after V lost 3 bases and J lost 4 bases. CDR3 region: CASSQASGYEQYF. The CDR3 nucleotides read TGTGCCAGCAGCCAGGCTAGCGGATACGAGCAGTACTTC.

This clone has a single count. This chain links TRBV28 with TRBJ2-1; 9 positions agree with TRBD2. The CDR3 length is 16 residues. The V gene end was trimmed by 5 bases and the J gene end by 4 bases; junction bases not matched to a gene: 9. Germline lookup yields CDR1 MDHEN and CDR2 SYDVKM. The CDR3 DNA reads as TGTGCCAGCAGTCCCCTCGTAAGCGGGAGGTACAATGAGCAGTTCTTC. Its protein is CASSPLVSGRYNEQFF.

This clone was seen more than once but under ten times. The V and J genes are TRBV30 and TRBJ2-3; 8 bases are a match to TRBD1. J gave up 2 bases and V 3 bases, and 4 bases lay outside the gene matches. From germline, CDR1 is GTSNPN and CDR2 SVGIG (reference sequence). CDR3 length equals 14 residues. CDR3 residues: CAWSPGGNTDTQYF. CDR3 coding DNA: TGTGCCTGGAGCCCAGGGGGCAACACAGATACGCAGTATTTT.

The CDR3 reads CASSGSPGDRWNTEAFF. CDR3 DNA sequence: TGCGCCAGCAGCGGATCACCGGGAGACAGGTGGAACACTGAAGCTTTCTTT. V usage is TRBV5-1 and J usage is TRBJ1-1, with D perhaps matching TRBD1 (6 bases). V lost 4 bases, J lost 1 base, and 20 bases lay in between. The CDR3 length is 17 residues. Germline V gives CDR1 SGHRS, CDR2 YFSETQ.

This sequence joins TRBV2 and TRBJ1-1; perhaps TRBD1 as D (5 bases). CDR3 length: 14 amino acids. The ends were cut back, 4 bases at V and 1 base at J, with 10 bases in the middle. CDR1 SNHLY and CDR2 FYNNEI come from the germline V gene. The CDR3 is CASSVRGANTEAFF. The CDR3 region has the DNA TGTGCCAGCAGTGTTAGGGGTGCGAACACTGAAGCTTTCTTT.

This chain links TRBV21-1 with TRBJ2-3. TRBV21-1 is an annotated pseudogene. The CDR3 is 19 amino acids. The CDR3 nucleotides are TGTGCCAGCAGCAAAAGGGGCAGGTTCCGGGACCTGGATACAGATACGCAGTATTTT. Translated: CASSKRGRFRDLDTDTQYF.

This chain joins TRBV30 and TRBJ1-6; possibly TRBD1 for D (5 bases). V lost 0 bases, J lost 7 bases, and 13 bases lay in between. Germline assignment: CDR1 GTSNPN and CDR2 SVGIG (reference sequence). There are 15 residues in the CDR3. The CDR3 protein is CAWSVGLRGNSPLHF. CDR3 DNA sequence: TGTGCCTGGAGTGTTGGGTTAAGGGGAAATTCACCCCTCCACTTT.

The CDR3 sequence: CASSPTTGGSEKLFF. In DNA, the CDR3 is TGCGCCAGCAGCCCAACTACAGGGGGCAGTGAAAAACTGTTTTTT. The V call is TRBV5-1, the J call TRBJ1-4; 9 bases fit TRBD1. Germline assignment: CDR1 SGHRS and CDR2 YFSETQ. V lost 4 bases and J lost 7; bases outside the gene matches: 8. The CDR3 contains 15 residues.

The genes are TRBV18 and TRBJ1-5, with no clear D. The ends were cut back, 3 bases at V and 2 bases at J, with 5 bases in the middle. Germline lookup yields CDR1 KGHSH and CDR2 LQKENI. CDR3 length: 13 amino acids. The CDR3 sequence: CASSPAGNQPQHF. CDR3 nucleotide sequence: TGTGCCAGCTCACCGGCAGGCAATCAGCCCCAGCATTTT.

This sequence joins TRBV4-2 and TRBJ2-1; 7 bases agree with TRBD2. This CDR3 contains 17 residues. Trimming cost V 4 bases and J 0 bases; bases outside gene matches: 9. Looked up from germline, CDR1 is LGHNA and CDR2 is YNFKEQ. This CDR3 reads CASSPLAGGSSYNEQFF. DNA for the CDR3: TGTGCCAGCAGCCCCCTGGCGGGCGGGAGCTCCTACAATGAGCAGTTCTTC.

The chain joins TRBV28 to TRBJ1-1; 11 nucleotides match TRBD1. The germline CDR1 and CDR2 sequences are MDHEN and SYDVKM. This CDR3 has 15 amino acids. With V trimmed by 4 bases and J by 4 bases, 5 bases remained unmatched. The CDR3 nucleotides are TGTGCCAGCAGTTCTTCCGGGACAGGGGGCACTGAAGCTTTCTTT. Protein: CASSSSGTGGTEAFF.

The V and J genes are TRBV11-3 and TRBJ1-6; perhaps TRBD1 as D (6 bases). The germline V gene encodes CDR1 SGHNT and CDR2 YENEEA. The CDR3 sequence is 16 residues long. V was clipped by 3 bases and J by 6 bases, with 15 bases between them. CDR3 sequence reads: CASSFQTGTSNSPLHF. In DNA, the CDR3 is TGTGCCAGCAGCTTTCAGACCGGGACAAGTAATTCACCCCTCCACTTT.

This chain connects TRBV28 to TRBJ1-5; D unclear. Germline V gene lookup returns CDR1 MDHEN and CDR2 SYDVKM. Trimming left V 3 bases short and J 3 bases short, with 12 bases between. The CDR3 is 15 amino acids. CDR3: CASSFPHKINQPQHF. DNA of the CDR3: TGTGCCAGCAGTTTCCCCCATAAAATCAATCAGCCCCAGCATTTT. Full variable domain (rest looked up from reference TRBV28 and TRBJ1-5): DVKVTQSSRYLVKRTGEKVFLECVQDMDHENMFWYRQDPGLGLRLIYFSYDVKMKEKGDIPEGYSVSREKKERFSLILESASTNQTSMYLCASSFPHKINQPQHFGDGTRLSIL.

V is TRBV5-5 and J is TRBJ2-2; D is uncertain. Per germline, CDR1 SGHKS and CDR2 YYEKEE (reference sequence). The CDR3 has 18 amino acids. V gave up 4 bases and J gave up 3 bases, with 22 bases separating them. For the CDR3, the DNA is TGTGCCAGCAGCCTTAGGCCGACCCACACCCCGGACACCGGGGAGCTGTTTTTT. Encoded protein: CASSLRPTHTPDTGELFF.

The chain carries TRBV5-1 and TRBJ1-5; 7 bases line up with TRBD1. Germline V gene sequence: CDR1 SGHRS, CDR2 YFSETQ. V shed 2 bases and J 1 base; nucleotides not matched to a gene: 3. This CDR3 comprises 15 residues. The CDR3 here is CASSLSGGSNQPQHF. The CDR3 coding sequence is TGCGCCAGCAGCTTATCAGGGGGGAGCAATCAGCCCCAGCATTTT.

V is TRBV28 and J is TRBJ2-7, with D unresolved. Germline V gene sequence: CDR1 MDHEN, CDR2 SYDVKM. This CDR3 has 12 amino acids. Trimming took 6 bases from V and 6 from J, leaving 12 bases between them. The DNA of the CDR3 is TGTGCCAGCAGGGGCCCTGGGGTCGAGCAGTACTTC. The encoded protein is CASRGPGVEQYF.

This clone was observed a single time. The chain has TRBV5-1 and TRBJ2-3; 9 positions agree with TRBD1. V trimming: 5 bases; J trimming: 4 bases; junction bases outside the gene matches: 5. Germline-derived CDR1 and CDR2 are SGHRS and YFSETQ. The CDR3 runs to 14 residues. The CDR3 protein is CASRLQGAADTQYF. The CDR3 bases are TGCGCCAGCAGGCTACAGGGGGCCGCAGATACGCAGTATTTT. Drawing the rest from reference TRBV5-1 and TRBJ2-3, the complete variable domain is KAGVTQTPRYLIKTRGQQVTLSCSPISGHRSVSWYQQTPGQGLQFLFEYFSETQRNKGNFPGRFSGRQFSNSRSEMNVSTLELGDSALYLCASRLQGAADTQYFGPGTRLTVL.

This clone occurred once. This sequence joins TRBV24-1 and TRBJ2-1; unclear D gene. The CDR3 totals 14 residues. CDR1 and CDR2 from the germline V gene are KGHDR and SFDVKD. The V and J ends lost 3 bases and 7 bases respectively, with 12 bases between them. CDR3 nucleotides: TGTGCCACCAGTGATCCCGGGTCCCAAAATGAGCAGTTCTTC. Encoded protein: CATSDPGSQNEQFF.

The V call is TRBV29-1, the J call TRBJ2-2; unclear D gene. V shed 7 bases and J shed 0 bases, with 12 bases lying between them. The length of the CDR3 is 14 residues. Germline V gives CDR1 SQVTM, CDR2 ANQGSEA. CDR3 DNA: TGCAGCGCACAAAAGACAACGAACACCGGGGAGCTGTTTTTT. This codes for CSAQKTTNTGELFF.

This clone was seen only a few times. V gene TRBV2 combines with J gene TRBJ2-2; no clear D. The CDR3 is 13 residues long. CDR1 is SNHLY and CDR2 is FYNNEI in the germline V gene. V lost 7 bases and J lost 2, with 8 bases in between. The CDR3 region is CASTPYNTGELFF. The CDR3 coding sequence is TGTGCCAGCACCCCATATAACACCGGGGAGCTGTTTTTT.

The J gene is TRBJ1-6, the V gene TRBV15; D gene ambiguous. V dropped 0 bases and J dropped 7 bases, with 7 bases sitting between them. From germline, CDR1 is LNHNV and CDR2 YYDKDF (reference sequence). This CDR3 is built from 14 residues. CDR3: CATSRDQQNSPLHF. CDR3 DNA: TGTGCCACCAGCAGAGATCAACAGAATTCACCCCTCCACTTT.

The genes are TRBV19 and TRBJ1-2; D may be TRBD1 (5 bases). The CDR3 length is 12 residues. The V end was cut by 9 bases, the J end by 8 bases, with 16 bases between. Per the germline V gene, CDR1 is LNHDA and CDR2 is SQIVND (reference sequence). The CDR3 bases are TGTGCCAGCCGCCCGGGGGAGGGCGGCTACACCTTC. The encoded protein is CASRPGEGGYTF. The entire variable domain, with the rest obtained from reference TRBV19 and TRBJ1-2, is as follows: DGGITQSPKYLFRKEGQNVTLSCEQNLNHDAMYWYRQDPGQGLRLIYYSQIVNDFQKGDIAEGYSVSREKKESFPLTVTSAQKNPTAFYLCASRPGEGGYTFGSGTRLTVV.

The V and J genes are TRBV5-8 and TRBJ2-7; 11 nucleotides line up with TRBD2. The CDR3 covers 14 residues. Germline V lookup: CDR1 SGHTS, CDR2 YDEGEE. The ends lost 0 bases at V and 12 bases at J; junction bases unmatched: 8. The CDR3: CASSLVGSGGGPYF. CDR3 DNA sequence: TGTGCCAGCAGCTTGGTTGGTAGCGGGGGGGGTCCGTACTTC.

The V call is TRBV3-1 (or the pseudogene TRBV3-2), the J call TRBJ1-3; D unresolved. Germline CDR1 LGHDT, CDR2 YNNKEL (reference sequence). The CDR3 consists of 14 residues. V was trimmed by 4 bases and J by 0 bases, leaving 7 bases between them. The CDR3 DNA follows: TGTGCCAGCAGCCCCTCCTACTCTGGAAACACCATATATTTT. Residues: CASSPSYSGNTIYF.

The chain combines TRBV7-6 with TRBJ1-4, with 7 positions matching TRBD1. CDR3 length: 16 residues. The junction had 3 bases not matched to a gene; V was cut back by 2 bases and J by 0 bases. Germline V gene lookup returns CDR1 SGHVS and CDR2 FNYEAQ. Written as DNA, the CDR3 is TGTGCCAGCAGCTTACAGGGGGTGGCAACTAATGAAAAACTGTTTTTT. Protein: CASSLQGVATNEKLFF.